The following is a T cell receptor beta chain sequence with its context. This record belongs to a study of T cell changes during pregnancy in multiple sclerosis. Trimming removed 4 bases at V and 0 bases at J, with 12 bases between. This CDR3 has 14 amino acids. In germline, CDR1 is GTSNPN, CDR2 SVGIG (reference sequence). Clones were sequenced by immunoSEQ multiplex PCR, and TCRdb holds only the in-frame ones, with some missing. Among about 33,000 clones listed, about 90% were seen once. The sample in question was CD4+ T cells from peripheral blood mononuclear cells, obtained in the third trimester of pregnancy. This TCR was recovered from a female donor in good health, enrolled as a control in a pregnancy study. V gene TRBV30 combines with J gene TRBJ2-5, with D possibly TRBD2 on 6 matching bases. The CDR3 nucleotides read TGTGCCTGGACTCTTCTAGCGAACCAAGAGACCCAGTACTTC. This encodes CAWTLLANQETQYF.